Listed below are T cell receptor beta chains from one sample, sequenced in a study of CD8+CD57+ T cells in acquired aplastic anemia. Each CDR3 protein gets one entry after TCRdb re-called the reads with MiXCR. There are more than 150,000 distinct CDR3 sequences in the sample; 64% occur only once, and about half lies in the top ten. Sequenced: sorted CD4+, CD8+, or CD8+CD57+ T cells (not recorded which) from PBMCs. All receptors derive from a human donor with severe aplastic anemia or a healthy control (not recorded which). Each CDR3 is given with its conserved first and last residue. The D gene is left open where the match is weak. Rows give clone size only sometimes, using once, few, many, or a class for an expanded clone.

TRBJ2-3,-,-,TRBV2,TGTGCCAGCATTCAGCCCACAGATACGCAGTATTTT,CASIQPTDTQYF
TRBJ2-1,-,-,TRBV20-1,TGCAGTGCTACGGACTCCGATAATAATGAGCAGTTCTTC,CSATDSDNNEQFF
TRBJ1-1,once,TRBD1,TRBV2,TGTGCCAGCAGACCGCGGACAGGGATGAACACTGAAGCTTTCTTT,CASRPRTGMNTEAFF
TRBJ2-7,many,TRBD1,TRBV12-3/TRBV12-4,TGTGCCAGCAGTTTCGGACAGGGCGAGCAGTACTTC,CASSFGQGEQYF
TRBJ2-1,-,TRBD1,TRBV7-2,TGTGCCAGCAGCTCCGCCGGGACAGAGCATGAGCAGTTCTTC,CASSSAGTEHEQFF
TRBJ1-2,-,TRBD1,TRBV29-1,TGCAGCGTGGGACCGGACAGGTTTAACTATGGCTACACCTTC,CSVGPDRFNYGYTF
TRBJ1-2,many,-,TRBV6-1,TGTGCCAGCAGTGAAATCCAAGGGCTCTATGGCTACACCTTC,CASSEIQGLYGYTF
TRBJ2-7,-,-,TRBV29-1,TGCAGCGTAGCCGGAGGGGCTTACTACGAGCAGTACTTC,CSVAGGAYYEQYF
TRBJ1-1,many,TRBD1,TRBV12-3/TRBV12-4,TGTGCCAGCAGTTTAAACAGGGGGCTAGTTTCCACTGAAGCTTTCTTT,CASSLNRGLVSTEAFF
TRBJ2-7,many,TRBD1,TRBV27,TGTGCCAGCAGTCCCGTAGGACAGGACTTCGAGGGCGAGCAGTACTTC,CASSPVGQDFEGEQYF
TRBJ2-5,few,-,TRBV24-1,TGTGCCACCAGTCGATTCGGGGAGACCCAGTACTTC,CATSRFGETQYF
TRBJ2-7,-,-,TRBV20-1,TGCAGTGCTAGAGTGTCTGCCCTTCCCGGGGAGCAGTACTTC,CSARVSALPGEQYF
TRBJ1-6,-,TRBD1,TRBV4-2,TGTGCCTCGACAGGGGGAGGATCACCCCTCCACTTT,CASTGGGSPLHF
TRBJ2-7,-,-,TRBV4-3,TGCGCCAGCAGCCAGGGGCGGACTTTATACGAGCAGTACTTC,CASSQGRTLYEQYF
TRBJ1-5,-,-,TRBV19,TGTGCCAGTCAGCGGGAACCCACCTACGAGCATTTT,CASQREPTYEHF
TRBJ2-3,many,-,TRBV11-1,TGTGCCAGCAGCTTAGTTTGGGAGACGACCACAGATACGCAGTATTTT,CASSLVWETTTDTQYF
TRBJ2-7,-,-,TRBV20-1,TGCAGTGGCCGGGGGCGTTACGAGCAGTACTTC,CSGRGRYEQYF
TRBJ2-7,-,TRBD2,TRBV7-9,TGTGCCAGCAGCGTAGGACCGGGACTAGCGGGGGGCTCCTACGAGCAGTACTTC,CASSVGPGLAGGSYEQYF
TRBJ1-1,many,-,TRBV6-5,TGTGCCAGCAGTTCGCGCAGTAGGGGGGAAGCTTTCTTT,CASSSRSRGEAFF
TRBJ2-5,-,-,TRBV24-1,TGTGCCACCAGTGATCCGTCGTCGGGCAGGATCGAGACCCAGTACTTC,CATSDPSSGRIETQYF
TRBJ2-7,-,-,TRBV9,TGTGCCAGCAGCGCCCCCCCGGGATACGAGCAGTACTTC,CASSAPPGYEQYF
TRBJ2-7,-,-,TRBV20-1,TGCAGTGCCCGACAGGGACTAATCTACGAGCAGTACTTC,CSARQGLIYEQYF
TRBJ2-3,-,TRBD1,TRBV19,TGTGCCAGCCGGTCGGACAGGGTGCCCACAGATACGCAGTATTTT,CASRSDRVPTDTQYF
TRBJ2-7,many,-,TRBV7-9,TGTGCCAGCAGCCCCCCCCGGGGGTCCAACTACGAGCAGTACTTC,CASSPPRGSNYEQYF